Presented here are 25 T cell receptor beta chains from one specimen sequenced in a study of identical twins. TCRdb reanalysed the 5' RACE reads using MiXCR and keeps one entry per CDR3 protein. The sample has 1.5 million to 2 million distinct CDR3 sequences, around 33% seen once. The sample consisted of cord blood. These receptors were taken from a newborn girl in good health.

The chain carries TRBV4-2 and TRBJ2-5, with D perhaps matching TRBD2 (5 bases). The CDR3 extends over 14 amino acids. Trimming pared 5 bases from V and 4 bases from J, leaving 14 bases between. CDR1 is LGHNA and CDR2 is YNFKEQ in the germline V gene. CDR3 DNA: TGTGCCAGCAGCAGTGCGGGTCTGCTAGAGACCCAGTACTTC. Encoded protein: CASSSAGLLETQYF.

The CDR3: CASPDRFRPNYGYTF. CDR3 nucleotides: TGTGCCAGCCCGGACAGGTTCCGTCCTAACTATGGCTACACCTTC. The rearrangement joins TRBV11-1 to TRBJ1-2, with 7 bases aligning to TRBD1. With 8 bases clipped from V and 0 bases from J, the junction kept 9 bases outside the gene matches. Germline-derived CDR1 and CDR2 are SGHAT and FQDESV (reference sequence). This CDR3 contains 15 residues.

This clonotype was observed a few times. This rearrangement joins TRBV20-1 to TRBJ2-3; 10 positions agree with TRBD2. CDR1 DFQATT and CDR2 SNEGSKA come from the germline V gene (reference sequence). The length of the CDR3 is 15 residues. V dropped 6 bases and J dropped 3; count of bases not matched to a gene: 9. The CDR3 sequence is CSAYLAGVSTDTQYF. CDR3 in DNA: TGCAGTGCCTACCTAGCGGGAGTTTCGACAGATACGCAGTATTTT.

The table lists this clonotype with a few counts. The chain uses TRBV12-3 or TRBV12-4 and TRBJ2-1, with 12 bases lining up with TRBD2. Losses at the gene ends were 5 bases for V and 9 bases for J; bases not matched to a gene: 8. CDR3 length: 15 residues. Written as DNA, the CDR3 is TGTGCCAGCAGTCCCGGACTAGCGGGGATGGGTGAGCAGTTCTTC. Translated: CASSPGLAGMGEQFF.

The CDR3, as DNA: TGTGCCAGCAGCTTAGTACAGTTTCAAGAGACCCAGTACTTC. Its translation is CASSLVQFQETQYF. The chain joins TRBV7-2 to TRBJ2-5; D not certain. V lost 1 base to trimming and J lost 2 bases, with 8 bases between them. Germline CDR1 is SGHTA and CDR2 is FQGNSA. This CDR3 has 14 amino acids.

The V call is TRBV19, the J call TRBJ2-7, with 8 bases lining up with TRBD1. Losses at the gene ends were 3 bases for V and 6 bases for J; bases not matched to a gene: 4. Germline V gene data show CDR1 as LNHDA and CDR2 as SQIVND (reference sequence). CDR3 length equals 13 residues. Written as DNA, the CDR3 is TGTGCCAGTAGTATCCAGGGGGCGGTCGAGCAGTACTTC. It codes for CASSIQGAVEQYF.

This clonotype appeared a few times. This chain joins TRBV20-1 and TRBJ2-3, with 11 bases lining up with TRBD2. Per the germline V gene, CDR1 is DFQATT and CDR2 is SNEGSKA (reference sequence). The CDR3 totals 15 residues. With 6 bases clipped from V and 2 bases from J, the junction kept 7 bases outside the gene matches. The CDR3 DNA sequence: TGCAGTGCACCGCGACTAGCGGGGAACACAGATACGCAGTATTTT. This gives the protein CSAPRLAGNTDTQYF.

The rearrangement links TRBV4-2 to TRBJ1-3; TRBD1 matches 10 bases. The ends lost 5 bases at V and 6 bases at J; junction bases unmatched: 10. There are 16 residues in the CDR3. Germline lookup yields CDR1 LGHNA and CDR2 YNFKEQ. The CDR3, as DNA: TGTGCCAGCAGCATAAGAACGACAGGGGGCAAAAACACCATATATTTT. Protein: CASSIRTTGGKNTIYF.

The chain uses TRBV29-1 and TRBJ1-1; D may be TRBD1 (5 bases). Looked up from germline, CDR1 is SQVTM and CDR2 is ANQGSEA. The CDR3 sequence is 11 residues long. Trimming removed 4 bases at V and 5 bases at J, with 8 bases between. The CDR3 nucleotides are TGCAGCGTTGGAGGGGTTACTGAAGCTTTCTTT. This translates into CSVGGVTEAFF.

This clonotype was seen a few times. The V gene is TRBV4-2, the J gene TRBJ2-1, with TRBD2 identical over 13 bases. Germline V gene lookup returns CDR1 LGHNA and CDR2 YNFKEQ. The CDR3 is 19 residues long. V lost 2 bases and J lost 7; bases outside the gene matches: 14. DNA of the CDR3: TGTGCCAGCAGCCAACGAACTAGCGGGAGGGGATGGGTATGGAATGAGCAGTTCTTC. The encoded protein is CASSQRTSGRGWVWNEQFF.

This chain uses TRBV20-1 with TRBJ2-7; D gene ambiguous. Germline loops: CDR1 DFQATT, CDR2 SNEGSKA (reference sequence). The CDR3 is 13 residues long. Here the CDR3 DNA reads TGCAGCTTCCGGACCCGAACCTCCTACGAGCAGTACTTC. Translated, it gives CSFRTRTSYEQYF.

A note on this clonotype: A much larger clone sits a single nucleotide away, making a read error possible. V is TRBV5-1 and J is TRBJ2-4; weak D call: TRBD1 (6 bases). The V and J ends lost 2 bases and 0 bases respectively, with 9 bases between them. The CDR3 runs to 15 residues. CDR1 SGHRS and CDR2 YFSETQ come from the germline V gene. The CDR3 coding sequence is TGCGCCAGCAGCTTCGGGACAACAGCCAAAAACATTCAGTACTTC. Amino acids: CASSFGTTAKNIQYF.

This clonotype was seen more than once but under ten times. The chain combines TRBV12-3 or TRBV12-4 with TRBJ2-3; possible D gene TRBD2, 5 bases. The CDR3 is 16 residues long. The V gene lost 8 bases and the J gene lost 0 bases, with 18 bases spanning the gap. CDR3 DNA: TGTGCCAGCCCGACCACCTCTGAGCGGAGCACAGATACGCAGTATTTT. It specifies CASPTTSERSTDTQYF.

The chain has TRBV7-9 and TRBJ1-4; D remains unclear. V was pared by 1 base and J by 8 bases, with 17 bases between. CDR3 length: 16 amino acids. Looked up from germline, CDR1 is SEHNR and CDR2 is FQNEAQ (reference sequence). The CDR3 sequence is CASSLVPTPLVEKLFF. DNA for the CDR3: TGTGCCAGCAGCTTAGTCCCGACACCACTGGTAGAAAAACTGTTTTTT.

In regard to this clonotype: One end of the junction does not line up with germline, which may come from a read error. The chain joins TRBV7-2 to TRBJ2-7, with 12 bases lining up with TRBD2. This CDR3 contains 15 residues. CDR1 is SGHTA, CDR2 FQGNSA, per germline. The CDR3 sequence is CAGSSTSGGYYEQYF. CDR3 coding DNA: TGTGCCGGCAGCTCGACTAGCGGGGGCTACTACGAGCAGTACTTC.

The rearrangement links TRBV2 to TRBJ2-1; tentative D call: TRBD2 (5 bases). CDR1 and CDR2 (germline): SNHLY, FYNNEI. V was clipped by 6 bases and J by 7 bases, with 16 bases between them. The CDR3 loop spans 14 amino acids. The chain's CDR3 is CASRGSRAGNEQFF. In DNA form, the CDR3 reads TGTGCCAGCAGGGGTTCAAGGGCGGGTAATGAGCAGTTCTTC.

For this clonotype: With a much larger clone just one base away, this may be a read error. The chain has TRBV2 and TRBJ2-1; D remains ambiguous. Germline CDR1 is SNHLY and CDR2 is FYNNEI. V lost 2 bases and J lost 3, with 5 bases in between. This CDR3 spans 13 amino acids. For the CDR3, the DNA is TGTGCCAGCAGTGAATGGCACTACAATGAGCAGTTCTTC. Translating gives CASSEWHYNEQFF.

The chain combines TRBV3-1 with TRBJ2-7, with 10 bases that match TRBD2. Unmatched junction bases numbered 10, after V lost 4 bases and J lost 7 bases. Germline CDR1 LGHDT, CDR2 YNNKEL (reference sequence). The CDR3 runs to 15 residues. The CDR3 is CASSRGTSAYNEQYF. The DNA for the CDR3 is TGTGCCAGCAGCCGAGGGACTAGCGCTTACAATGAGCAGTACTTC.

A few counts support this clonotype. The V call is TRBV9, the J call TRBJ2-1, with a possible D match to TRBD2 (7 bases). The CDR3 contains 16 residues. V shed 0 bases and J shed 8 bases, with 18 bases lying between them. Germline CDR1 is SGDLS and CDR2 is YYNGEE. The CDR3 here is CASSVAGGPLAHEQFF. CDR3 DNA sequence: TGTGCCAGCAGCGTAGCGGGGGGCCCTCTCGCCCATGAGCAGTTCTTC. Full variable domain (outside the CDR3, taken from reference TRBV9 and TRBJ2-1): DSGVTQTPKHLITATGQRVTLRCSPRSGDLSVYWYQQSLDQGLQFLIQYYNGEERAKGNILERFSAQQFPDLHSELNLSSLELGDSALYFCASSVAGGPLAHEQFFGPGTRLTVL.

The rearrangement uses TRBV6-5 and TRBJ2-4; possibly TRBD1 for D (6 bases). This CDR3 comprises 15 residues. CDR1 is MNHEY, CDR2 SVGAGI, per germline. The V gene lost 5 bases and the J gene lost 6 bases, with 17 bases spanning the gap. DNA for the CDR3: TGTGCCAGCAGTGAACAGGGTGGCCCTAGAAACATTCAGTACTTC. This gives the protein CASSEQGGPRNIQYF.

The CDR3 sequence: CASTRGASYEQYF. The DNA of the CDR3 is TGCGCCAGCACGCGGGGAGCATCCTACGAGCAGTACTTC. This chain uses TRBV5-1 with TRBJ2-7; possible D gene TRBD2, 6 bases. Trimming cost V 6 bases and J 1 base, with 11 bases left between them. The germline CDR1 and CDR2 sequences are SGHRS and YFSETQ. This CDR3 region has 13 residues.

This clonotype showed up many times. CDR3 DNA sequence: TGTGCCAGCAGTTACGGGACAGGGTTTGGCTACACCTTC. Translation gives CASSYGTGFGYTF. The chain couples TRBV6-5 to TRBJ1-2; 9 bases map to TRBD1. Per the germline V gene, CDR1 is MNHEY and CDR2 is SVGAGI. V dropped 2 bases and J dropped 7; count of bases not matched to a gene: 2. The CDR3 spans 13 residues.

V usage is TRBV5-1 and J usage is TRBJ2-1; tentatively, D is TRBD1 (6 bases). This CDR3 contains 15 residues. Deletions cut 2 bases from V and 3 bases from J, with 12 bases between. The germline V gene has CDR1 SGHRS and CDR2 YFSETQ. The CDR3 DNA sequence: TGCGCCAGCAGCTTCGACCAGGGGTTCTACAATGAGCAGTTCTTC. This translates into CASSFDQGFYNEQFF.

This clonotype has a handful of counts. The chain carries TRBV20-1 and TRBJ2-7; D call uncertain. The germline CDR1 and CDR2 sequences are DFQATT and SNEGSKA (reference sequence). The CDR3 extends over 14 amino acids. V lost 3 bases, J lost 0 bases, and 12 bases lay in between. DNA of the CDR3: TGCAGTGCTAGGCGGACCCCGAGCTCCTACGAGCAGTACTTC. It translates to CSARRTPSSYEQYF.

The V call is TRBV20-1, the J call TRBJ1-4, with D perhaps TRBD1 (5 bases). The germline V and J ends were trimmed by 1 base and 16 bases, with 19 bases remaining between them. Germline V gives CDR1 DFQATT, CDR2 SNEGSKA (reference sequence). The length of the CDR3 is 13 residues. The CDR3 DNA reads TGCAGTGCTAGAGTTCGGGGACCCGGATTAGGGTTTTTT. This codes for CSARVRGPGLGFF.